The 28 T cell receptor beta chains below were found in one sample sequenced in a study of T cell responses to AZD1222 COVID-19 vaccine. Sequencing was performed with immunoSEQ multiplex PCR; in TCRdb, only in-frame clones are kept and a portion is missing. The sample includes under 130,000 clones, roughly 80% of them seen just once. Sample: peripheral blood, taken on day 0 of AZD1222 vaccination. The source is an adult in good health.

V and J are TRBV27 and TRBJ1-1; D gene ambiguous. This CDR3 has 13 amino acids. Between the trimmed V and J ends, which lost 5 bases and 11 bases, there was a span of 18 bases. The germline V gene has CDR1 MNHEY and CDR2 SMNVEV (reference sequence). CDR3 in DNA: TGTGCCAGCAGTCATCAAGGGTCCTCCGGGGCTTTCTTT. Protein product: CASSHQGSSGAFF.

The chain uses TRBV30 and TRBJ1-5, with TRBD1 identical over 9 bases. CDR1 and CDR2 (germline): GTSNPN, SVGIG (reference sequence). The CDR3 runs 15 residues. With 1 base clipped from V and 1 base from J, the junction kept 2 bases outside the gene matches. CDR3 sequence reads: CAWSGGTGSNQPQHF. The CDR3 DNA follows: TGTGCCTGGAGTGGCGGGACAGGGAGCAATCAGCCCCAGCATTTT.

This clone has only a few counts. The gene calls are TRBV9 and TRBJ1-6; a possible D gene is TRBD1 (6 bases). CDR1 is SGDLS and CDR2 is YYNGEE in the germline V gene. V dropped 2 bases and J dropped 5 bases, with 8 bases sitting between them. The CDR3 contains 14 residues. In nucleotides, the CDR3 is TGTGCCAGCAGCGTTACAGGGAATAATTCACCCCTCCACTTT. This encodes CASSVTGNNSPLHF. The variable domain in full, with the rest retrieved from reference TRBV9 and TRBJ1-6, is DSGVTQTPKHLITATGQRVTLRCSPRSGDLSVYWYQQSLDQGLQFLIQYYNGEERAKGNILERFSAQQFPDLHSELNLSSLELGDSALYFCASSVTGNNSPLHFGNGTRLTVT.

This clone was recorded only once. The CDR3 sequence: CASSGLGQGSNQPQHF. In DNA form, the CDR3 reads TGTGCCAGTAGTGGGCTGGGACAGGGTAGCAATCAGCCCCAGCATTTT. The rearrangement links TRBV19 to TRBJ1-5, with 9 positions matching TRBD1. Germline lookup yields CDR1 LNHDA and CDR2 SQIVND (reference sequence). The V segment lost 5 bases and the J segment 0 bases; nucleotides outside the gene matches: 5. The CDR3 totals 16 residues.

This sequence joins TRBV5-6 and TRBJ1-6, with D perhaps TRBD1 (6 bases). Germline V gene data show CDR1 as SGHDT and CDR2 as YYEEEE. The CDR3 runs to 15 residues. Trimming stripped 0 bases from V and 5 bases from J, with 9 bases between. Here the CDR3 DNA reads TGTGCCAGCAGCTTGGGGGACAAGGATAATTCACCCCTCCACTTT. Translating it yields CASSLGDKDNSPLHF.

The chain recombines TRBV6-5 with TRBJ2-1; 9 positions agree with TRBD2. The CDR3 covers 15 residues. Germline CDR1 and CDR2: MNHEY and SVGAGI. V shed 6 bases, J shed 8 bases, and the junction held 11 bases outside the gene matches. The CDR3 nucleotides read TGTGCCAGCAGACAAGCGGGGGGAAGGATCGATGAGCAGTTCTTC. Residues: CASRQAGGRIDEQFF.

This clone was counted a few times. The CDR3 nucleotides are TGTGCCAGCAGCTTCGAGGGGGGTAGGGGTCAGCCCCAGCATTTT. Translation gives CASSFEGGRGQPQHF. The V call is TRBV7-2, the J call TRBJ1-5; D perhaps matches TRBD1 (6 bases). Trimming pared 3 bases from V and 6 bases from J, leaving 15 bases between. This CDR3 has 15 residues. Germline lookup yields CDR1 SGHTA and CDR2 FQGNSA.

The chain uses TRBV2 and TRBJ2-7; 10 positions agree with TRBD1. The length of the CDR3 is 14 residues. The junction had 4 bases not matched to a gene; V was cut back by 6 bases and J by 2 bases. Germline assignment: CDR1 SNHLY and CDR2 FYNNEI. The CDR3 DNA follows: TGTGCCAGCAGGGGGACAGGGGATACCTACGAGCAGTACTTC. Amino acids: CASRGTGDTYEQYF.

The chain links TRBV7-9 to TRBJ2-1; no clear D. Germline values: CDR1 SEHNR, CDR2 FQNEAQ (reference sequence). The CDR3 covers 13 residues. V lost 4 bases and J lost 6, with 10 bases in between. CDR3 in amino acids: CASSWLTANEQFF. CDR3 in DNA: TGTGCCAGCAGCTGGCTCACGGCCAATGAGCAGTTCTTC.

The rearrangement uses TRBV4-1 and TRBJ1-5, with 7 bases aligning to TRBD1. The CDR3 runs to 15 residues. CDR1 MGHRA and CDR2 YSYEKL come from the germline V gene. V shed 1 base and J 5 bases; nucleotides not matched to a gene: 5. CDR3 sequence: CASSQVQGGDQPQHF. The CDR3 coding sequence is TGCGCCAGCAGCCAAGTGCAGGGGGGCGATCAGCCCCAGCATTTT.

This clone was detected only once. The chain combines TRBV2 with TRBJ2-5; D assignment may be TRBD1 or TRBD2 (8 bases each). Germline V gene lookup returns CDR1 SNHLY and CDR2 FYNNEI. The CDR3 runs 13 residues. CDR3 region: CASGGGRSETQYF. The CDR3 bases are TGTGCTTCAGGGGGCGGGAGGTCAGAGACCCAGTACTTC.

This rearrangement joins TRBV2 to TRBJ1-1; TRBD1 might be the D (5 bases). The germline gives CDR1 SNHLY, CDR2 FYNNEI. The V and J ends lost 3 bases and 10 bases respectively, with 15 bases between them. The length of the CDR3 is 13 residues. CDR3 region: CASSEGPGVAAFF. The CDR3 DNA reads as TGTGCCAGCAGTGAGGGGCCTGGGGTGGCAGCTTTCTTT.

The CDR3 nucleotides are TGTGCCAGCAGCTCCCGGACGTGGCAGAACACTGAAGCTTTCTTT. It is translated as CASSSRTWQNTEAFF. The chain recombines TRBV5-5 with TRBJ1-1; the D is unclear. The CDR3 contains 15 residues. V was cut by 3 bases and J by 1 base, with 13 bases left in between. Per the germline V gene, CDR1 is SGHKS and CDR2 is YYEKEE (reference sequence).

This chain connects TRBV7-2 to TRBJ1-1; TRBD1 matches 7 bases. The germline gives CDR1 SGHTA, CDR2 FQGNSA. This CDR3 is built from 15 residues. Germline trimming cut 0 bases from V and 11 bases from J; bases unmatched to any gene: 12. CDR3 sequence: CASSLAPVTGTEAFF. The CDR3 DNA follows: TGTGCCAGCAGCTTAGCGCCCGTAACCGGGACAGAGGCTTTCTTT.

This chain joins TRBV10-1 and TRBJ1-2; D remains unclear. The V end lost 1 base, the J end lost 5 bases, and 14 bases lay between the germline ends. The CDR3 spans 15 residues. CDR1 WNHNN and CDR2 SYGVQD come from the germline V gene (reference sequence). CDR3 protein: CASSELAGGLYGYTF. The CDR3 nucleotides read TGCGCCAGCAGTGAGTTAGCGGGAGGTTTGTATGGCTACACCTTC.

J is TRBJ1-5 and V is TRBV5-6; 10 bases align to TRBD1. Looked up from germline, CDR1 is SGHDT and CDR2 is YYEEEE. J was trimmed by 9 bases and V by 4 bases; bases with no gene match: 4. The CDR3 consists of 13 residues. The CDR3 sequence: CASSRGTGAPQHF. DNA of the CDR3: TGTGCCAGCAGCCGCGGGACAGGGGCGCCCCAGCATTTT.

The genes are TRBV11-1 and TRBJ1-1; D is unresolved. Per germline, CDR1 SGHAT and CDR2 FQDESV (reference sequence). The CDR3 extends over 13 amino acids. V was shortened by 6 bases and J by 1 base, with 9 bases between the two germline ends. The CDR3: CASRRKENTEAFF. The CDR3 coding sequence is TGTGCCAGCAGGAGGAAAGAGAACACTGAAGCTTTCTTT.

This clone occurred once. V usage is TRBV29-1 and J usage is TRBJ2-5; D is undetermined. Germline V gives CDR1 SQVTM, CDR2 ANQGSEA. This CDR3 contains 12 residues. The germline V and J ends were trimmed by 4 bases and 4 bases, with 10 bases remaining between them. CDR3 residues: CSVGQTGETQYF. CDR3 in DNA: TGCAGCGTTGGGCAGACTGGAGAGACCCAGTACTTC.

The V call is TRBV2, the J call TRBJ2-7, with 8 bases lining up with TRBD1. The CDR3 loop spans 13 amino acids. Per the germline V gene, CDR1 is SNHLY and CDR2 is FYNNEI. Trimming took 6 bases from V and 3 from J; bases not matched to a gene: 4. CDR3 sequence: CASSDGQGYEQYF. The DNA for the CDR3 is TGTGCCAGCAGCGATGGACAGGGCTACGAGCAGTACTTC. Filled out from reference TRBV2 and TRBJ2-7, the complete variable domain reads EPEVTQTPSHQVTQMGQEVILRCVPISNHLYFYWYRQILGQKVEFLVSFYNNEISEKSEIFDDQFSVERPDGSNFTLKIRSTKLEDSAMYFCASSDGQGYEQYFGPGTRLTVT.

This chain links TRBV5-4 with TRBJ2-1, with 7 positions matching TRBD1. Trimming cost V 0 bases and J 2 bases; bases outside gene matches: 2. This CDR3 has 15 amino acids. Germline V CDR1 and CDR2: SGHNT, YYREEE (reference sequence). CDR3: CASSLDRGTYNEQFF. CDR3 sequence (DNA): TGTGCCAGCAGCTTGGACAGGGGAACCTACAATGAGCAGTTCTTC.

This chain joins TRBV11-2 and TRBJ1-3, with unresolved D. This CDR3 region has 16 residues. The germline V gene encodes CDR1 SGHAT and CDR2 FQNNGV. V was cut by 1 base and J by 0 bases, with 10 bases left in between. The CDR3: CASSLGYRRSGNTIYF. DNA for the CDR3: TGTGCCAGCAGCTTAGGTTACCGGCGCTCTGGAAACACCATATATTTT.

V and J are TRBV12-3 or TRBV12-4 and TRBJ2-1; D may be TRBD1 or TRBD2 (5 bases each). The CDR3 length is 13 residues. Trimming stripped 5 bases from V and 2 bases from J, with 7 bases between. CDR3 sequence reads: CASSRGTYNEQFF. The CDR3 coding sequence is TGTGCCAGCAGTCGGGGCACCTACAATGAGCAGTTCTTC.

This sequence joins TRBV5-1 and TRBJ2-1, with 7 nucleotides matching TRBD2. V shed 0 bases, J shed 0 bases, and the junction held 12 bases outside the gene matches. CDR1 is SGHRS, CDR2 YFSETQ, per germline. This CDR3 has 19 residues. DNA for the CDR3: TGCGCCAGCAGCTTGGTCGGTGGCGGGGGTCTTAGCTCCTACAATGAGCAGTTCTTC. Translated, it gives CASSLVGGGGLSSYNEQFF.

This clone was recorded once. In DNA form, the CDR3 reads TGCAGCGTTGTCCGTGGGACAGGGGGCGATAGGGACACTGAAGCTTTCTTT. Translation gives CSVVRGTGGDRDTEAFF. The rearrangement uses TRBV29-1 and TRBJ1-1, with TRBD1 matching over 12 bases. V shed 4 bases, J shed 3 bases, and the junction held 12 bases outside the gene matches. Germline lookup yields CDR1 SQVTM and CDR2 ANQGSEA. This CDR3 region has 17 residues.

J is TRBJ2-7 and V is TRBV7-2; tentatively, D is TRBD2 (5 bases). The V gene's germline CDR1 is SGHTA and CDR2 FQGNSA. The V gene lost 3 bases and the J gene lost 3 bases, with 9 bases spanning the gap. The CDR3 runs to 13 residues. Here the CDR3 reads CASSFGRDYEQYF. DNA of the CDR3: TGTGCCAGCAGCTTCGGACGGGACTACGAGCAGTACTTC.

This clone was counted only a few times. V is TRBV11-1 and J is TRBJ2-7; D possibly corresponds to TRBD1 (6 bases). This CDR3 spans 16 amino acids. The V gene lost 2 bases and the J gene lost 0 bases, with 14 bases spanning the gap. From germline, CDR1 is SGHAT and CDR2 FQDESV (reference sequence). The CDR3 reads CASSLRGSFSSYEQYF. CDR3 nucleotide sequence: TGTGCCAGCAGCTTAAGGGGGTCTTTCAGCTCCTACGAGCAGTACTTC.

J is TRBJ1-2 and V is TRBV7-9; D unresolved. The V end was cut by 0 bases, the J end by 2 bases, with 4 bases between. Germline-derived CDR1 and CDR2 are SEHNR and FQNEAQ (reference sequence). This CDR3 is 13 amino acids long. The CDR3 spells CASSLAANYGYTF. CDR3 nucleotide sequence: TGTGCCAGCAGCTTAGCTGCGAACTATGGCTACACCTTC.

As regards this clone: Relative to the germline gene, one junction end is altered; a read error may explain this. J is TRBJ2-2 and V is TRBV12-3 or TRBV12-4, with 7 positions matching TRBD2. The CDR3 loop spans 13 amino acids. The CDR3 DNA reads as TGTGCCAGCAGTCTAGCGGTCCGGGGGGAGCTGTTTTTT. Its protein product is CASSLAVRGELFF.